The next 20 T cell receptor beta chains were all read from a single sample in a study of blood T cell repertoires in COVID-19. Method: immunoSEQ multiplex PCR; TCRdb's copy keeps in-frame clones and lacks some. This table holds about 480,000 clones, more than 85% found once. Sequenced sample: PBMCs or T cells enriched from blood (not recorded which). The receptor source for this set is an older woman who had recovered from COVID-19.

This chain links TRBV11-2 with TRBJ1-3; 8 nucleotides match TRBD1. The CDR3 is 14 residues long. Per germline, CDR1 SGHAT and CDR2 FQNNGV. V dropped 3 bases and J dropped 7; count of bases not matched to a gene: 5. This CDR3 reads CASSFDRGRNTIYF. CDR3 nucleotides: TGTGCCAGCAGCTTCGACAGGGGTAGGAACACCATATATTTT.

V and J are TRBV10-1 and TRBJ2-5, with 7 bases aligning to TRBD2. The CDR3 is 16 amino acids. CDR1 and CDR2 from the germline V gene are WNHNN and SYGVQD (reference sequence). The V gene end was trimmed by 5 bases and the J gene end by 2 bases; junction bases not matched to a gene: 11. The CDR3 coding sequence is TGCGCCAGCAGTCGGGAAGCGGGGTTCCCTCAAGAGACCCAGTACTTC. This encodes CASSREAGFPQETQYF.

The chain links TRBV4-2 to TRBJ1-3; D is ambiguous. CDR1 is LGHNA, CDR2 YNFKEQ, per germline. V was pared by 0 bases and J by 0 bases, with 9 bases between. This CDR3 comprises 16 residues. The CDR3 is CASSQEGRYSGNTIYF. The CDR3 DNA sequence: TGTGCCAGCAGCCAAGAGGGCAGATACTCTGGAAACACCATATATTTT.

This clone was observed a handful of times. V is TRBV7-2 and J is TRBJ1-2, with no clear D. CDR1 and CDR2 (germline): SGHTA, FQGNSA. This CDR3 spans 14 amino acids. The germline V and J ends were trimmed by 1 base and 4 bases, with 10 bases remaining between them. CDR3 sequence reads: CASSLEPSGYGYTF. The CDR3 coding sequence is TGTGCCAGCAGCTTAGAGCCGTCAGGCTATGGCTACACCTTC.

The CDR3 nucleotides are TGTGCCAGCAGCTCCCAGGGATATCTTAACAATGAGCAGTTCTTC. Translated: CASSSQGYLNNEQFF. The chain joins TRBV11-3 to TRBJ2-1, with D possibly being TRBD1 (5 bases). This CDR3 has 15 residues. V lost 4 bases and J lost 5, with 15 bases in between. Germline CDR1 and CDR2: SGHNT and YENEEA.

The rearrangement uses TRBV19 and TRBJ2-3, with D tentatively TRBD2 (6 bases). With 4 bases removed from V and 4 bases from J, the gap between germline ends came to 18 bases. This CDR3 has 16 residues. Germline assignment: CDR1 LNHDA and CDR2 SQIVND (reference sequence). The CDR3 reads CASSNAGTPGADTQYF. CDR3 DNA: TGTGCCAGTAGTAATGCCGGGACTCCGGGGGCAGATACGCAGTATTTT.

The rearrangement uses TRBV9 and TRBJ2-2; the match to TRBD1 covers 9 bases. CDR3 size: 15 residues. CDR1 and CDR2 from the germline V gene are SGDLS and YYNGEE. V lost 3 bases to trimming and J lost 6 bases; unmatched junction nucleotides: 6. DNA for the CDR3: TGTGCCAGCAGCGCGACAGGGGGAACCGCCGGGGAGCTGTTTTTT. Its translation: CASSATGGTAGELFF.

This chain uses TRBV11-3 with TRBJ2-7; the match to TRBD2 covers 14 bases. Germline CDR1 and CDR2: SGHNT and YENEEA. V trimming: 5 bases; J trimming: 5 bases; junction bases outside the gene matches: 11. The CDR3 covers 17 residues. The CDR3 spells CASSPLPGLAGEDEQYF. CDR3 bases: TGTGCCAGCAGCCCCCTCCCGGGACTAGCGGGGGAGGACGAGCAGTACTTC.

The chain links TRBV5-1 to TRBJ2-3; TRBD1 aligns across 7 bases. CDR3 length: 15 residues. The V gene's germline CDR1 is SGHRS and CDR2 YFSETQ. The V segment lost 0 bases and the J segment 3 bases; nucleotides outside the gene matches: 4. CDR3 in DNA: TGCGCCAGCAGCTTGGATTACAGGGGAACAGATACGCAGTATTTT. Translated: CASSLDYRGTDTQYF.

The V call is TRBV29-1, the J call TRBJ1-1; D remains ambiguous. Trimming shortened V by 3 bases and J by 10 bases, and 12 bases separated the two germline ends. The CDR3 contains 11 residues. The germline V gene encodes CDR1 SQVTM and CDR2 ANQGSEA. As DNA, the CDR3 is TGCAGCGTTGACCCCGGGAGCGCAGCTTTCTTT. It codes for CSVDPGSAAFF. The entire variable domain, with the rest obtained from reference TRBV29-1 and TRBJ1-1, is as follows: SAVISQKPSRDICQRGTSLTIQCQVDSQVTMMFWYRQQPGQSLTLIATANQGSEATYESGFVIDKFPISRPNLTFSTLTVSNMSPEDSSIYLCSVDPGSAAFFGQGTRLTVV.

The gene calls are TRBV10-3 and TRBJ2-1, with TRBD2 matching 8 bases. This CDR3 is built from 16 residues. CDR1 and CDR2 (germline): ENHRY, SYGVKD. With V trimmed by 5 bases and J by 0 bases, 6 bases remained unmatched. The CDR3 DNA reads TGTGCCATCAGTAAAGCGGGGGTGAGCTCCTACAATGAGCAGTTCTTC. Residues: CAISKAGVSSYNEQFF.

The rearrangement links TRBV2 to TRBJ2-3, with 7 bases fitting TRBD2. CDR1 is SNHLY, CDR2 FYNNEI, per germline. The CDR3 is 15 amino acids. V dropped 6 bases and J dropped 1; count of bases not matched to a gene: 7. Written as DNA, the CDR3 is TGTGCCAGCAGGAAAAGCGGGGCGCGCACAGATACGCAGTATTTT. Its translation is CASRKSGARTDTQYF.

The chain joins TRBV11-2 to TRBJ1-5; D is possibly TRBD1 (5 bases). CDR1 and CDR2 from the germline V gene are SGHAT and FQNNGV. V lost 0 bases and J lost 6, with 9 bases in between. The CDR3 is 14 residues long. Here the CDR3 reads CASSLEGGSQPQHF. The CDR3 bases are TGTGCCAGCAGCTTAGAGGGGGGGAGTCAGCCCCAGCATTTT.

This CDR3 is CASSREGRSGNTIYF. In nucleotides, the CDR3 is TGTGCCAGCAGCCGTGAGGGGAGGTCTGGAAACACCATATATTTT. The V gene is TRBV5-5, the J gene TRBJ1-3, with D possibly being TRBD1 (5 bases). From germline, CDR1 is SGHKS and CDR2 YYEKEE (reference sequence). The V gene lost 4 bases and the J gene lost 1 base, with 12 bases spanning the gap. This CDR3 has 15 amino acids.

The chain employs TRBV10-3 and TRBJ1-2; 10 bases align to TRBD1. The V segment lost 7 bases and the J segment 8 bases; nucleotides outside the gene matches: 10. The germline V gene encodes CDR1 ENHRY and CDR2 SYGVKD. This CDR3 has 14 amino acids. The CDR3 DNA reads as TGTGCCATCAACCCGGGACAGGGGTTTAGAGGCTACACCTTC. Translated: CAINPGQGFRGYTF.

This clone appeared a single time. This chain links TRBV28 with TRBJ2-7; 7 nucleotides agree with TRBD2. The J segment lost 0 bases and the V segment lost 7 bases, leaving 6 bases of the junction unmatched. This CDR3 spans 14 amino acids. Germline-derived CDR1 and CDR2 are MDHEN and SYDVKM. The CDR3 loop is CASTLGGTSYEQYF. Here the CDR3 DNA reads TGTGCCAGCACCCTGGGGGGGACCTCCTACGAGCAGTACTTC.

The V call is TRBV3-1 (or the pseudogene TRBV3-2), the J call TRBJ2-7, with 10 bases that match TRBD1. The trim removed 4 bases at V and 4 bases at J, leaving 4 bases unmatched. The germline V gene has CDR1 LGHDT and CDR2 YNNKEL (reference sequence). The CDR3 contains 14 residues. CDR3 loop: CASSPPGQGYEQYV. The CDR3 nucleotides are TGTGCCAGCAGCCCCCCGGGACAGGGGTACGAGCAGTACGTC.

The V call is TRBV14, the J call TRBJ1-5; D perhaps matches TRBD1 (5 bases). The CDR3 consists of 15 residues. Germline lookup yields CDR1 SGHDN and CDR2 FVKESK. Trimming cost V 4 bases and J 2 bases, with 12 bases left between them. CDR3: CASSPGGIGNQPQHF. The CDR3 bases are TGTGCCAGCAGCCCGGGGGGAATTGGCAATCAGCCCCAGCATTTT.

The CDR3 is CASSLIGRAEAFF. The CDR3 DNA reads TGTGCCAGCAGTTTAATTGGGAGGGCTGAAGCTTTCTTT. The rearrangement joins TRBV12-3 or TRBV12-4 to TRBJ1-1; no reliable D call. The V gene lost 2 bases and the J gene lost 6 bases, with 10 bases spanning the gap. This CDR3 is built from 13 residues.

CDR3 protein: CASSRTDTQYF. DNA of the CDR3: TGTGCCAGCAGCCGGACAGATACGCAGTATTTT. This chain links TRBV11-3 with TRBJ2-3, with no clear D. CDR3 length: 11 residues. Per germline, CDR1 SGHNT and CDR2 YENEEA. The V end lost 5 bases, the J end lost 3 bases, and 3 bases lay between the germline ends.